This TCR beta chain was identified in a study of persistence of HIV-infected CD4 T cells (dated by TCRdb to between 2020 and 2021). Study-wide context: Suppressive ART had been received by participants for a median of about eight years. Peripheral blood samples of up to 180 mL were obtained at multiple time points, with the exception of a couple of participants, for whom leukapheresis was performed at a single time point. Anti-CD3/anti-CD28 stimulation activated a higher proportion of cells, with a lower memory fraction, than antigen stimulation. CMV- and HIV-1 Gag-responding CD4+ T cells were isolated from ART-treated individuals so that antigen-driven clonal expansion of HIV-1-infected cells could be examined. Proviral sequencing was used to assess clonality among infected cells, whereas TCRbeta sequencing gauged the clonality of all cells within each sorted population. For the TCR cluster analysis across participants, about 8 participants were included for CMV and 7 participants for Gag. Here is what the overall study found, with its caveats: Antigen-responding cells were enriched for degenerate expanded CDR3beta sequences, which suggests convergent selection of CD4+ responses to CMV and Gag. Bulk TCR analyses could not be restricted to the rare CMV-responding cells that actually carried HIV-1 proviruses. Within the same sorted populations, TCR oligoclonality correlated with proviral oligoclonality. Only a small number of individuals took part in the study, and only a limited range of antigens was tested. Significantly lower TCRbeta richness was observed in CMV- and Gag-responding cells than in anti-CD3/anti-CD28-responding cells, and higher oligoclonality was observed in CMV-responding cells than in CD3/CD28-stimulated and Gag-responding cells.

The treatment or condition tag for this specimen amounts to: suppressive antiretroviral therapy. As a nonspecific positive control representing the CD4+ T cell repertoire, cells were stimulated with anti-CD3/anti-CD28 magnetic beads. CD4+ T cells that responded were sorted based on upregulation of both CD40 ligand and CD69. HIV-1-infected adults in whom suppressive ART had been started during chronic infection were enrolled as participants. For at least 4 years, the participants' plasma HIV-1 RNA had been undetectable, below 50 copies/mL. To be included, participants needed a CD4+ T cell count above 400 cells/uL and a positive CMV serology. Before stimulation, PBMCs were isolated using density centrifugation and depleted of CD8+ T cells. Stimulation of CD8-depleted PBMCs was carried out for approximately 17 hours with anti-CD28/CD49d costimulation, CD40-blocking antibody and enfuvirtide, to prevent new infections. Sorting was done on either a Beckman Coulter MoFlo Legacy or an XDP sorter, and propidium iodide was used to exclude dead cells. The QIAamp DNA Mini Kit was used for genomic DNA extraction from samples above one million cells, and the Quick-DNA Microprep Kit was used otherwise.

The immunoSEQ hsTCRB assay version 4 in survey mode was used to sequence TCRbeta repertoires from genomic DNA. For TCRbeta sequencing, genomic DNA was diluted to approximately 10 ng/uL, and up to roughly 1 ug was used per sample. The original pipeline was this. Analysis of the TCRbeta data was done in ImmunoSeq Analyzer 3.0, and diversity was computed on productive nucleotide rearrangements. The improved Chao index was used to estimate lower-bound TCR diversity, and the Gini coefficient was used to estimate clonality using the Immunarch R package. Different nucleotide rearrangements encoding the same CDR3beta amino acid sequence were treated as distinct clonotypes. TCRbeta sequences significantly enriched in antigen-responding cells relative to anti-CD3/anti-CD28-activated cells were identified by differential abundance analysis. GLIPH2 grouped TCRs by predicted peptide-MHC specificity, both within each participant and across combined participant data sets. Held by TCRdb, this immuneACCESS table contains in-frame sequences only and omits some clones. Under half of the omission traces to an unresolved V gene where checked; the cause of the rest is unknown. That table is the source of V, J and clone size, and D and trimming were worked out from the DNA. Counted in this sample were approximately 46,000 clones; just under 90% of them appeared once. Approximately 3.2% of the sample belongs to the ten largest clones.

From its cysteine to its phenylalanine, the CDR3 spans 12 amino acids. Kept here is only the CDR3 DNA, which spans 36 bases and is read in frame from base 1. CDR1 and CDR2, per the germline V gene (reference sequence), are GTSNPN and SVGIG. Compared with germline, V lacks 7 bases and J lacks 3 bases; bases without a gene match: 2. Remarks on this clone: Its antigen specificity is not known. No much larger clone exists at a distance of one base, and base qualities are not known.

The sequences come from CD4+ T cells sorted from PBMCs after roughly 18-hour stimulation, collected from a patient who received antiretroviral therapy. Interpreted using the paper, the cell subset or site label stands for: CD40L+CD69+ CD4 T cells responding to anti-CD3/anti-CD28 beads, representing the overall repertoire. This clonotype was sampled from an adult woman with HIV who was CMV-seropositive. The sequence links TRBV30 to TRBJ2-5, and 10 bases in between align with TRBD2. The CDR3 here reads CAYGLAEETQYF. The base sequence is TGTGCCTACGGACTAGCGGAAGAGACCCAGTACTTC.